This T cell receptor (beta chain) stems from a study of OX40 agonist ivuxolimab in advanced cancers. In the study overall: Patients were over 65% male with ages roughly 20 to 90, mean around 58.

Any history of autoimmune disease or systemic immunosuppression disqualified patients. CDR1 LGHNA and CDR2 YSLEER come from the germline V gene. V lost 4 bases to trimming and J lost 0 bases, with 9 bases between them. The CDR3 loop spans 15 amino acids. Study-level findings and limits: Dosing at 0.1 to 3.0 mg/kg was accompanied by clonal expansion of CD4+ and CD8+ blood T cells by week 6. Expanded clones were, on average, more numerous in CD8+ T cells than in CD4+.

Method: immunoSEQ multiplex PCR; TCRdb's copy keeps in-frame clones and lacks some. The table shows tens of thousands of clones, with just under 95% occurring only once. A note on this clone: Its matching antigen is unknown.

This specimen was CD4+ or CD8+ T cells sorted from blood, taken in a trial of the OX40 agonist ivuxolimab. V gene TRBV4-3 combines with J gene TRBJ1-4; D is unclear. The source is an adult with an advanced solid tumor such as melanoma, head and neck, liver or kidney cancer. The DNA for the CDR3 is TGCGCCAGCAGCCGGTACCGGGCAACTAATGAAAAACTGTTTTTT. Its translation is CASSRYRATNEKLFF.